The entry below gives a single T cell receptor beta chain sequence along with its context. The record originates from a study of OX40 agonist ivuxolimab in advanced cancers. Measured with immunoSEQ multiplex PCR; TCRdb has only the in-frame clones, and not every one. Among around 64,000 clones listed, around 90% were seen once. This TCR came from an adult with an advanced solid tumor such as melanoma, head and neck, liver or kidney cancer. The sample was CD4+ or CD8+ T cells sorted from blood, taken in a trial of the OX40 agonist ivuxolimab.

Written as DNA, the CDR3 is TGTGCAAGTCGCTTAGACAGGGGGGTCGGCTACGAGCAGTACTTC. Its protein is CASRLDRGVGYEQYF. V is TRBV12-2 and J is TRBJ2-7; the D call in the table, TRBD1, was not verified against the DNA. TRBV12-2 is a recognized pseudogene. The CDR3 spans 15 residues.